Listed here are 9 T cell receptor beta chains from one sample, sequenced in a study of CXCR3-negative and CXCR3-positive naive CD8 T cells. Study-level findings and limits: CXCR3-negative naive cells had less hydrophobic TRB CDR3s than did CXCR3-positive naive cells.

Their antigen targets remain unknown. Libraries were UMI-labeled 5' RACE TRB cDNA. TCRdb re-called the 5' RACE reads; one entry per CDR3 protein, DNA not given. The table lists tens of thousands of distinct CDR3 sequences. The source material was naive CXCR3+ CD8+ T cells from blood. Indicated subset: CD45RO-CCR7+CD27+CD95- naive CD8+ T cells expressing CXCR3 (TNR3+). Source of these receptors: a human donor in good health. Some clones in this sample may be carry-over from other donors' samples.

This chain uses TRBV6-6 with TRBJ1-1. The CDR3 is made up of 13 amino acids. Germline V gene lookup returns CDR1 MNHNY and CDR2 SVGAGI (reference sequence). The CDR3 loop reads CASSRKEGTEAFF.

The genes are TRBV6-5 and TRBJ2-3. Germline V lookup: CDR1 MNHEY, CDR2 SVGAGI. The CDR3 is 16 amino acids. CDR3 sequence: CASRSSRIPGTDTQYF.

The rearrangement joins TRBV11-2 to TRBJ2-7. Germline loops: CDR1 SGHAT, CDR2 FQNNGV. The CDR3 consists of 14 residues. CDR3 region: CASSLIGGPYEQYF.

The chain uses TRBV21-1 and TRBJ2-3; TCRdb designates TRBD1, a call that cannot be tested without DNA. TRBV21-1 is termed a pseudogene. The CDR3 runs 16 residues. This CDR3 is CASSKGGNLNTDTQYF.

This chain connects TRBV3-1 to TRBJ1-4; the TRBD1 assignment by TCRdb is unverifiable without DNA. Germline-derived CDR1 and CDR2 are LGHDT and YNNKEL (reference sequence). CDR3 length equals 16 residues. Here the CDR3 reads CASSQDWFRGGEKLFF.

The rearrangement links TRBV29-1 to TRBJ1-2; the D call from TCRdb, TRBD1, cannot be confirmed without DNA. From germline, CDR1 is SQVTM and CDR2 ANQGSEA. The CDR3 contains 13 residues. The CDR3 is CSVPPDSLGGYTF. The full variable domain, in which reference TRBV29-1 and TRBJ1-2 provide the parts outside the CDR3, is SAVISQKPSRDICQRGTSLTIQCQVDSQVTMMFWYRQQPGQSLTLIATANQGSEATYESGFVIDKFPISRPNLTFSTLTVSNMSPEDSSIYLCSVPPDSLGGYTFGSGTRLTVV.

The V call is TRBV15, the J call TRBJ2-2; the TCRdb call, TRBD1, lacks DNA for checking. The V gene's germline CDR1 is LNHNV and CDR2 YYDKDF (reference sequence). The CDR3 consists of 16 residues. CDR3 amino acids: CATSRDWDSNTGELFF. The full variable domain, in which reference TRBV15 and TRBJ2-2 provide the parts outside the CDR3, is DAMVIQNPRYQVTQFGKPVTLSCSQTLNHNVMYWYQQKSSQAPKLLFHYYDKDFNNEADTPDNFQSRRPNTSFCFLDIRSPGLGDTAMYLCATSRDWDSNTGELFFGEGSRLTVL.

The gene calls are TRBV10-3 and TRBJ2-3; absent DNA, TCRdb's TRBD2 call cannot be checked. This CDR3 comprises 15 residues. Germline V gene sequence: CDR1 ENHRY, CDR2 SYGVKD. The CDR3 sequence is CAIRTGTEDTDTQYF.

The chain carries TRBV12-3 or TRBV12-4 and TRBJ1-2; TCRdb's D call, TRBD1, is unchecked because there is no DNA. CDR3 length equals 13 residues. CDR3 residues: CASSRDNERGYTF.